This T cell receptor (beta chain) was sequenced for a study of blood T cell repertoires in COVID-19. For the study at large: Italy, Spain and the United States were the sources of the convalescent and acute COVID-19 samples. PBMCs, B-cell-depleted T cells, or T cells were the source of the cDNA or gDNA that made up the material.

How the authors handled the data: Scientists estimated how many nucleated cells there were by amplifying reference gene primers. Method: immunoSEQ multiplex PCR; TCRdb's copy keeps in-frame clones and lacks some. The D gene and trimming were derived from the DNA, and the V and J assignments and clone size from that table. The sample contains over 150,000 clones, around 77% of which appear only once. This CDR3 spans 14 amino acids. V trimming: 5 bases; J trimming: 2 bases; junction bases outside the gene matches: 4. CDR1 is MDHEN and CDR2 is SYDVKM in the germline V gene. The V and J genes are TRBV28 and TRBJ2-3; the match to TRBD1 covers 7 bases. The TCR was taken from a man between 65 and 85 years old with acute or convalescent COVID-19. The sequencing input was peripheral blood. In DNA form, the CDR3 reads TGTGCCAGCAGTAGACAGGGCTTCACAGATACGCAGTATTTT. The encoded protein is CASSRQGFTDTQYF.